The T cell receptor (beta chain) described here comes from a study of shared clonotypes between healthy human individuals. Study results and caveats: Against clonotypes common to all four donors, non-shared ones had lower generation probabilities. Specimens sampled were limited to blood, with tissue repertoires likely differing.

This clone was detected once. Its antigen is unidentified. Trimming took 0 bases from V and 6 from J; bases not matched to a gene: 1. The CDR3 is 13 residues long. CDR1 and CDR2 from the germline V gene are SGHRS and YFSETQ. Here immunoSEQ multiplex PCR was the method, and the copy in TCRdb shows in-frame clones only, minus some. Altogether over 1.4 million clones are present, roughly 96% being singletons, with the ten largest covering about 1.2%. The gene calls are TRBV5-1 and TRBJ2-7; 9 nucleotides match TRBD1. This TCR was sampled from a young man in good health. The sample consisted of naive CD4+ T cells sorted from blood. The subset here: CD45RA+ positively selected. CDR3 sequence (DNA): TGCGCCAGCAGCTTGGTGGACAGGGGCGAGCAGTACTTC. Translated: CASSLVDRGEQYF. Filled out from reference TRBV5-1 and TRBJ2-7, the complete variable domain reads KAGVTQTPRYLIKTRGQQVTLSCSPISGHRSVSWYQQTPGQGLQFLFEYFSETQRNKGNFPGRFSGRQFSNSRSEMNVSTLELGDSALYLCASSLVDRGEQYFGPGTRLTVT.